The 32 T cell receptor beta chains below come from one sample, sequenced in a study of blood T cell repertoires in COVID-19. The assay was immunoSEQ multiplex PCR, and TCRdb's table has in-frame clones only and misses some. This table has fewer than 200,000 clones, 84% appearing once. Sequencing was performed on PBMCs or T cells enriched from blood (not recorded which). These receptors all stem from a man aged 50-59 years who had recovered from COVID-19.

The chain uses TRBV5-1 and TRBJ2-7, with D perhaps matching TRBD1 (5 bases). Germline V gene lookup returns CDR1 SGHRS and CDR2 YFSETQ. Trimming took off 0 bases at V and 3 bases at J, with 13 bases between the two ends. This CDR3 contains 15 residues. In DNA, the CDR3 is TGCGCCAGCAGCTTGGGTGGGGCAGCATACTACGAGCAGTACTTC. It translates to CASSLGGAAYYEQYF.

The chain employs TRBV6-5 and TRBJ1-2; no firm D call. Looked up from germline, CDR1 is MNHEY and CDR2 is SVGAGI. This CDR3 spans 14 amino acids. Trimming stripped 0 bases from V and 8 bases from J, with 13 bases between. The CDR3 region is CASSYSTQGRGYTF. The CDR3 DNA reads as TGTGCCAGCAGTTACTCGACCCAAGGGAGGGGCTACACCTTC.

The chain couples TRBV11-3 to TRBJ2-7; 7 positions agree with TRBD2. CDR1 and CDR2 (germline): SGHNT, YENEEA. The CDR3 is made up of 14 amino acids. The J segment lost 3 bases and the V segment lost 5 bases, leaving 7 bases of the junction unmatched. CDR3: CASSRGGVDYEQYF. The DNA of the CDR3 is TGTGCCAGCAGCCGCGGGGGAGTTGACTACGAGCAGTACTTC.

The genes are TRBV18 and TRBJ1-1; D is ambiguous. The germline V and J ends were trimmed by 4 bases and 1 base, with 13 bases remaining between them. This CDR3 region has 15 residues. In germline, CDR1 is KGHSH, CDR2 LQKENI. The chain's CDR3 is CASSQDIGPNTEAFF. As DNA, the CDR3 is TGTGCCAGCTCACAAGACATCGGCCCGAACACTGAAGCTTTCTTT.

The V gene is TRBV5-1, the J gene TRBJ2-7; 9 bases agree with TRBD1. With V trimmed by 2 bases and J by 0 bases, 15 bases remained unmatched. The CDR3 extends over 19 amino acids. Germline CDR1 and CDR2: SGHRS and YFSETQ. The CDR3 bases are TGCGCCAGCAGCTTCTTCCATGGCTCGACAGGGGGTAGCTCCTACGAGCAGTACTTC. It codes for CASSFFHGSTGGSSYEQYF.

This rearrangement joins TRBV10-2 to TRBJ2-1; 7 nucleotides match TRBD2. Per germline, CDR1 WSHSY and CDR2 SAAADI. The CDR3 totals 15 residues. Germline trimming cut 2 bases from V and 3 bases from J; bases unmatched to any gene: 4. CDR3 nucleotide sequence: TGCGCCAGCAGTGAGGAGCGGGGTGTCTACAATGAGCAGTTCTTC. Its translation is CASSEERGVYNEQFF.

The chain is built from TRBV5-1 and TRBJ2-5; 9 bases are shared with TRBD2. V dropped 2 bases and J dropped 12; count of bases not matched to a gene: 5. Germline V gene sequence: CDR1 SGHRS, CDR2 YFSETQ. The CDR3 totals 12 residues. The CDR3 sequence: CASSFASGDKYF. CDR3 nucleotides: TGCGCCAGCAGCTTTGCTAGCGGGGACAAGTACTTC.

In this sample, this clone turned up a few times. The gene calls are TRBV5-1 and TRBJ2-2, with 10 bases that match TRBD1. V lost 8 bases, J lost 5 bases, and 9 bases stayed unmatched. The CDR3 has 15 amino acids. CDR1 is SGHRS, CDR2 YFSETQ, per germline. CDR3 region: CASKETGGATGELFF. CDR3 DNA sequence: TGCGCCAGTAAGGAGACAGGGGGCGCAACCGGGGAGCTGTTTTTT.

The J gene is TRBJ2-3, the V gene TRBV10-3; TRBD2 matches 8 bases. The V segment lost 10 bases and the J segment 5 bases; nucleotides outside the gene matches: 8. The CDR3 has 13 amino acids. Germline V gives CDR1 ENHRY, CDR2 SYGVKD. CDR3 sequence (DNA): TGTGCCACCGACGGGGGGGCCAGAGATACGCAGTATTTT. It specifies CATDGGARDTQYF.

The chain carries TRBV5-6 and TRBJ2-5; D is unclear. There are 15 residues in the CDR3. V was pared by 0 bases and J by 6 bases, with 15 bases between. Germline CDR1 reads SGHDT; CDR2 reads YYEEEE. CDR3 amino acids: CASSLEASPRKTQYF. DNA for the CDR3: TGTGCCAGCAGCTTGGAGGCGTCCCCCAGGAAGACCCAGTACTTC.

The chain has TRBV9 and TRBJ1-3; D possibly corresponds to TRBD1 (6 bases). Germline CDR1 is SGDLS and CDR2 is YYNGEE. This CDR3 comprises 18 residues. V dropped 0 bases and J dropped 0 bases, with 16 bases sitting between them. Written as DNA, the CDR3 is TGTGCCAGCAGCGTAGCCCCCCGTACAGGGAACTCTGGAAACACCATATATTTT. Translated, it gives CASSVAPRTGNSGNTIYF.

The V and J genes are TRBV25-1 and TRBJ1-1; 10 bases are shared with TRBD1. V was clipped by 1 base and J by 11 bases; unmatched bases: 1. This CDR3 spans 12 amino acids. Germline V gene data show CDR1 as MGHDK and CDR2 as SYGVNS. The CDR3 loop reads CASSEWDRGAFF. Here the CDR3 DNA reads TGTGCCAGCAGTGAATGGGACAGGGGTGCTTTCTTT.

This clone appeared a few times. The CDR3 loop reads CASRAGGPETQYF. The CDR3 DNA reads as TGTGCCAGCAGGGCGGGAGGGCCAGAGACCCAGTACTTC. The chain couples TRBV2 to TRBJ2-5; the match to TRBD2 covers 9 bases. CDR1 SNHLY and CDR2 FYNNEI come from the germline V gene. This CDR3 is built from 13 residues. V lost 6 bases to trimming and J lost 4 bases; unmatched junction nucleotides: 3. Full variable domain (missing parts from reference TRBV2 and TRBJ2-5): EPEVTQTPSHQVTQMGQEVILRCVPISNHLYFYWYRQILGQKVEFLVSFYNNEISEKSEIFDDQFSVERPDGSNFTLKIRSTKLEDSAMYFCASRAGGPETQYFGPGTRLLVL.

The chain combines TRBV7-9 with TRBJ1-4; TRBD1 is a possible D gene (5 bases). The CDR3 covers 16 residues. The germline V and J ends were trimmed by 8 bases and 7 bases, with 23 bases remaining between them. Looked up from germline, CDR1 is SEHNR and CDR2 is FQNEAQ (reference sequence). For the CDR3, the DNA is TGTGCCAGCGTTAGAGGGGCCGGGGGGAAAGTTGAAAAACTGTTTTTT. Protein: CASVRGAGGKVEKLFF.

The rearrangement uses TRBV30 and TRBJ1-1; D unclear. The CDR3 is 14 residues long. The germline gives CDR1 GTSNPN, CDR2 SVGIG (reference sequence). With 5 bases removed from V and 0 bases from J, the gap between germline ends came to 13 bases. The CDR3 sequence is CAWWSRVMNTEAFF. CDR3 DNA: TGTGCCTGGTGGTCCCGCGTAATGAACACTGAAGCTTTCTTT.

This sequence joins TRBV9 and TRBJ1-5, with a weak D call TRBD1 (6 bases). The CDR3 runs 13 residues. V was shortened by 3 bases and J by 7 bases, with 11 bases between the two germline ends. Germline loops: CDR1 SGDLS, CDR2 YYNGEE. As DNA, the CDR3 is TGTGCCAGCAGCGCACAGGGAGCCCAGCCCCAGCATTTT. Protein sequence: CASSAQGAQPQHF.

The J gene is TRBJ1-5, the V gene TRBV19; TRBD1 aligns across 8 bases. The germline V gene has CDR1 LNHDA and CDR2 SQIVND (reference sequence). The V gene end was trimmed by 5 bases and the J gene end by 7 bases; junction bases not matched to a gene: 10. The CDR3 extends over 15 amino acids. For the CDR3, the DNA is TGTGCCAGTAGTTCGGGACAGGCTCCCTTCCAGCCCCAGCATTTT. Amino acids: CASSSGQAPFQPQHF. Based on the CDR3 plus reference TRBV19 and TRBJ1-5, the full variable domain is DGGITQSPKYLFRKEGQNVTLSCEQNLNHDAMYWYRQDPGQGLRLIYYSQIVNDFQKGDIAEGYSVSREKKESFPLTVTSAQKNPTAFYLCASSSGQAPFQPQHFGDGTRLSIL.

This clone came up once. The CDR3 spells CASSVEAKNQPQHF. The CDR3, as DNA: TGTGCCAGCAGCGTAGAAGCGAAGAATCAGCCCCAGCATTTT. This chain connects TRBV9 to TRBJ1-5; D gene unclear. Germline CDR1 is SGDLS and CDR2 is YYNGEE. This CDR3 comprises 14 residues. V was shortened by 0 bases and J by 4 bases, with 8 bases between the two germline ends.

The rearrangement joins TRBV6-5 to TRBJ2-7, with 8 positions matching TRBD1. Germline-derived CDR1 and CDR2 are MNHEY and SVGAGI. The CDR3 loop spans 14 amino acids. The V gene end was trimmed by 2 bases and the J gene end by 4 bases; junction bases not matched to a gene: 4. The CDR3 nucleotides read TGTGCCAGCAGTTACGCAGGGGGCTGGTACGAGCAGTACTTC. Its translation: CASSYAGGWYEQYF.

This rearrangement joins TRBV6-5 to TRBJ2-7; D perhaps matches TRBD1 (7 bases). Trimming took off 6 bases at V and 3 bases at J, with 15 bases between the two ends. The CDR3 has 14 residues. Germline V gene lookup returns CDR1 MNHEY and CDR2 SVGAGI. The CDR3 protein is CASSFQGEVYEQYF. The CDR3 bases are TGTGCCAGCAGCTTCCAGGGGGAGGTCTACGAGCAGTACTTC.

The rearrangement links TRBV7-9 to TRBJ1-3; D might be TRBD1 (5 bases). Trimming removed 5 bases from V and 3 bases from J, with 17 bases in between. Germline CDR1 is SEHNR and CDR2 is FQNEAQ (reference sequence). The CDR3 loop spans 16 amino acids. CDR3 in DNA: TGTGCCAGCAGCAGTACTAACCAGGGCTTTGGAAACACCATATATTTT. It encodes CASSSTNQGFGNTIYF.

The chain joins TRBV15 to TRBJ2-7; D is possibly TRBD1 (6 bases). Trimming shortened V by 3 bases and J by 3 bases, and 9 bases separated the two germline ends. The CDR3 runs 13 residues. Germline-derived CDR1 and CDR2 are LNHNV and YYDKDF (reference sequence). CDR3 coding DNA: TGTGCCACCAGCAGTCGGGACAACTACGAGCAGTACTTC. Encoded protein: CATSSRDNYEQYF.

This sequence joins TRBV7-8 and TRBJ2-6, with D unclear. Per germline, CDR1 SGHVS and CDR2 FQNEAQ. The CDR3 totals 16 residues. Trimming took off 1 base at V and 0 bases at J, with 7 bases between the two ends. The CDR3 DNA reads as TGTGCCAGCAGCTTAGTTTTCCTCTCTGGGGCCAACGTCCTGACTTTC. This sequence encodes CASSLVFLSGANVLTF.

V usage is TRBV4-1 and J usage is TRBJ2-5; D is possibly TRBD2 (6 bases). This CDR3 has 13 residues. V lost 3 bases and J lost 5, with 10 bases in between. Germline CDR1 and CDR2: MGHRA and YSYEKL. CDR3 coding DNA: TGCGCCAGCAGCCAGACTAGGTCGGAGACCCAGTACTTC. Translating gives CASSQTRSETQYF.

The rearrangement uses TRBV5-4 and TRBJ1-4; no clear D. This CDR3 contains 13 residues. Per the germline V gene, CDR1 is SGHNT and CDR2 is YYREEE (reference sequence). With 4 bases removed from V and 7 bases from J, the gap between germline ends came to 11 bases. The CDR3 region is CASSRDDGEKLFF. The CDR3 nucleotides are TGTGCCAGCAGCCGGGATGACGGTGAAAAACTGTTTTTT.

The rearrangement uses TRBV7-9 and TRBJ1-1, with D tentatively TRBD1 (6 bases). Germline CDR1 reads SEHNR; CDR2 reads FQNEAQ (reference sequence). Deletions cut 4 bases from V and 5 bases from J, with 11 bases between. The CDR3 is 13 residues long. Here the CDR3 DNA reads TGTGCCAGCAGCTACAACAGGGAGACTGAAGCTTTCTTT. Translating gives CASSYNRETEAFF.

The rearrangement uses TRBV6-5 and TRBJ2-5; 7 nucleotides line up with TRBD2. The CDR3 has 15 amino acids. The V gene's germline CDR1 is MNHEY and CDR2 SVGAGI. Trimming cost V 6 bases and J 2 bases; bases outside gene matches: 9. The CDR3 sequence: CASRDLGREQETQYF. The CDR3 coding sequence is TGTGCCAGCAGGGACCTGGGGCGGGAGCAAGAGACCCAGTACTTC.

In this sample, this clone turned up a few times. V usage is TRBV9 and J usage is TRBJ2-3; weak D call: TRBD2 (5 bases). The CDR3 spans 14 residues. V was clipped by 2 bases and J by 1 base, with 8 bases between them. In germline, CDR1 is SGDLS, CDR2 YYNGEE. The CDR3 DNA reads as TGTGCCAGCAGCGTTGGAGCGGGCACAGATACGCAGTATTTT. It yields the protein CASSVGAGTDTQYF.

The chain recombines TRBV6-5 with TRBJ1-1; 9 bases map to TRBD1. The CDR3 sequence is 15 residues long. V gave up 6 bases and J gave up 1 base; unmatched junction bases: 6. Germline lookup yields CDR1 MNHEY and CDR2 SVGAGI. CDR3 coding DNA: TGTGCCAGCAGCTGGGGGACAGGGCCGAACACTGAAGCTTTCTTT. Amino acid sequence: CASSWGTGPNTEAFF.

This clone was picked up a small number of times. The chain recombines TRBV6-5 with TRBJ1-1, with 8 bases matching TRBD1. From germline, CDR1 is MNHEY and CDR2 SVGAGI. The CDR3 is made up of 15 amino acids. Trimming cost V 0 bases and J 6 bases; bases outside gene matches: 6. Written as DNA, the CDR3 is TGTGCCAGCAGTTACTCCCCAGGGGGCGCCGCTGAAGCTTTCTTT. Translating it yields CASSYSPGGAAEAFF.

V gene TRBV5-1 combines with J gene TRBJ1-1; the D is unclear. The V end lost 7 bases, the J end lost 6 bases, and 22 bases lay between the germline ends. The CDR3 runs to 15 residues. Germline V gives CDR1 SGHRS, CDR2 YFSETQ. The CDR3 here is CASVLSPTNRPEAFF. In DNA form, the CDR3 reads TGCGCCAGCGTTTTAAGTCCGACAAATCGGCCTGAAGCTTTCTTT.

V and J are TRBV7-9 and TRBJ1-1; 9 positions agree with TRBD1. CDR1 is SEHNR, CDR2 FQNEAQ, per germline (reference sequence). Trimming took 0 bases from V and 1 from J; bases not matched to a gene: 3. This CDR3 has 16 amino acids. The CDR3 DNA reads TGTGCCAGCAGCTTAGCGGGACAGGGACGGAACACTGAAGCTTTCTTT. Translation gives CASSLAGQGRNTEAFF.